These T cell receptor beta chains were read from a single sample in a study of blood T cell repertoires in COVID-19. The table came from immunoSEQ multiplex PCR; TCRdb's copy has only in-frame clones and leaves some out. The sample lists 70,000 to 100,000 clones, 85% to 95% occurring once. Specimen: peripheral blood. These receptors were obtained from a man in his sixties with acute or convalescent COVID-19. Each CDR3 is given without its conserved first and last residue. D genes are given only for firm matches. Only part of the rows carry a size: once, few, many, or a class if the clone is expanded.

V gene,clone size,D gene,CDR3 protein
TRBV11-2,-,-,ASSTIQDSNYGYT
TRBV21-1,once,-,ASSKAPGMTGNQPQH
TRBV7-8,-,-,ASKEGSPIEGTGELF
TRBV11-3,-,TRBD1,ASSPDRGSYNEQF
TRBV27,-,TRBD1,ASWGPPGTGVEFTGELF
TRBV7-2,-,-,ASSLVGGFGGANVLT
TRBV29-1,-,TRBD2,SDWTSGNNEQF
TRBV7-8,-,-,ASSLHGGSTEAF
TRBV11-2,-,TRBD2,ASSLVPAGFTDTQY
TRBV11-1,-,-,ASSRAGEQY
TRBV19,-,TRBD1,ASSLRDRGSYEQY
TRBV6-2/TRBV6-3,once,-,ASSYGRADSNQPQH
TRBV6-4,-,TRBD1,ASINLYRGPHSYEQY
TRBV4-3,-,-,ASSQDLRTTNTGELF
TRBV19,-,TRBD2,ASSIALAGGSTYNEQF
TRBV6-6,-,TRBD1,ASSLGTGVYEQY
TRBV27,-,TRBD2,ASSVGTSGLYEQY
TRBV4-3,-,-,ASSQSRAILHTQY
TRBV7-2,-,-,ASSLAPGAKNIQY
TRBV24-1,-,-,ATSDASLDVGQPQH
TRBV10-1,-,-,ASSETSTDTQY
TRBV4-2,-,TRBD1,ASSQETGTGRTQY
TRBV9,-,TRBD2,ASSPSGRDTDTQY
TRBV4-3,few,-,ASSPEVGLNTEAF
TRBV7-2,-,-,ASSLGHLYEQY
TRBV2,-,-,ASTTGSSGDYGYT
TRBV2,-,TRBD1,ASSKGRQGSSPLH
TRBV7-3,-,TRBD2,ASSLGGSHNEQF
TRBV28,-,-,ASSPGGSNEKLF
TRBV6-5,-,-,ASSYSWGANSPLH
TRBV19,once,-,ASSTAGTVRDYGYT
TRBV18,-,-,ASSPETVNTEAF
TRBV2,-,-,ASSEVAEPTGELF
TRBV10-3,few,TRBD2,AISAPGSGTSYEQY
TRBV12-3/TRBV12-4,-,-,ASRRQVQETQY
TRBV9,-,-,ASSSGEGYGYT
TRBV11-2,-,-,ASSLDPGQFNTEAF
TRBV4-2,-,TRBD2,ASSQERSSGAYEQY
TRBV27,-,-,ASSLTGTWGGYTEAF
TRBV10-3,-,TRBD1,AISESTAGGQNTIY
TRBV19,-,TRBD2,ASSETSGGYDNEQF
TRBV5-6,-,-,ASSSSSLRTEAF
TRBV11-2,-,TRBD1,ASSPRGTGNTIY
TRBV30,-,-,AWTAGRYNEQF